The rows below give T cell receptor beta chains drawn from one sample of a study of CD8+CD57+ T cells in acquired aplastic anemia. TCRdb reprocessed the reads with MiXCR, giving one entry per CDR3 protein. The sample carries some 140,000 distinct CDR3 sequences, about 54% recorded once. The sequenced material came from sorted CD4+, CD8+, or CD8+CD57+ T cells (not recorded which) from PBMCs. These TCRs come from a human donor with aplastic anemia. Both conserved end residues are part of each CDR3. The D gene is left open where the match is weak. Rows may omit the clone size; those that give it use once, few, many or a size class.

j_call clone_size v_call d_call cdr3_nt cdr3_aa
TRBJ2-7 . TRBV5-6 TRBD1 TGTGCCAGCAGCTTCGCGGGGACAGGAGGTTCCTACGAGCAGTACTTC CASSFAGTGGSYEQYF
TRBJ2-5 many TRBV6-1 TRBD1 TGTGCCAGCAGGGCCGGGACAGGGGCCCTAGAGACCCAGTACTTC CASRAGTGALETQYF
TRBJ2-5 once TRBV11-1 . TGTGCCAGCAGCTTAGCTCGGCAGGGGATAGAGACCCAGTACTTC CASSLARQGIETQYF
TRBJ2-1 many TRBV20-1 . TGCAGTGCTAACCAGGCGAGAGGCAATGAGCAGTTCTTC CSANQARGNEQFF
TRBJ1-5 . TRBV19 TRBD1 TGTGCCAGTAGTGCACAGGGGGCCTATAGCAATCAGCCCCAGCATTTT CASSAQGAYSNQPQHF
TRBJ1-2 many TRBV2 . TGTGCCAGCAGTGAAGGAAGGGCGTTTTATGGCTACACCTTC CASSEGRAFYGYTF
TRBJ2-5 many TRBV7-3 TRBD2 TGTGCCAGCAGCTTGAGCGGGGGCCTTCAAGAGACCCAGTACTTC CASSLSGGLQETQYF
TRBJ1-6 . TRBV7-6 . TGTGCCAGCAGTTCCACTTTCAGTTCACCCCTCCACTTT CASSSTFSSPLHF
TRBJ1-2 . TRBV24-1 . TGTGCCACCACGAGTGTGCGGAGGGGACCTAACTATGGCTACACCTTC CATTSVRRGPNYGYTF
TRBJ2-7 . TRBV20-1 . TGCAGTGCTAGTTTCGACGAGCAGTACTTC CSASFDEQYF
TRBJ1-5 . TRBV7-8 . TGTGCCAGCAGCTTAGATCTGGGGCAGCCCCAGCATTTT CASSLDLGQPQHF